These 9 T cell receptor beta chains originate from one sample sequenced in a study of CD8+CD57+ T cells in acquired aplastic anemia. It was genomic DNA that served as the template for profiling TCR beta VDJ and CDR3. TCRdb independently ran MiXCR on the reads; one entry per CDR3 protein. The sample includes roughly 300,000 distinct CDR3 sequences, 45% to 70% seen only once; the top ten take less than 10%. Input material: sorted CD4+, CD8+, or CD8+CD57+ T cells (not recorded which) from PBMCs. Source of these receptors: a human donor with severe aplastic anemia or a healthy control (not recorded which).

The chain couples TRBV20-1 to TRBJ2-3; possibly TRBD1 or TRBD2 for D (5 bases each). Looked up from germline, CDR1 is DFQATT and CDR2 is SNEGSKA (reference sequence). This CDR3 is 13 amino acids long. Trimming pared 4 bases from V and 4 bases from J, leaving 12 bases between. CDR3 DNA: TGCAGTGCTAAGTTACCGGGGCCAGATACGCAGTATTTT. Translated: CSAKLPGPDTQYF.

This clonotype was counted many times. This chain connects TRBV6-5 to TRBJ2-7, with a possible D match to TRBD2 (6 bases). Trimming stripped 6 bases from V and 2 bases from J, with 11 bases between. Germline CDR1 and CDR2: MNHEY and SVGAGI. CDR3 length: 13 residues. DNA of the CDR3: TGTGCCAGCAGCCGGGGGATAACCTACGAGCAGTACTTC. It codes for CASSRGITYEQYF.

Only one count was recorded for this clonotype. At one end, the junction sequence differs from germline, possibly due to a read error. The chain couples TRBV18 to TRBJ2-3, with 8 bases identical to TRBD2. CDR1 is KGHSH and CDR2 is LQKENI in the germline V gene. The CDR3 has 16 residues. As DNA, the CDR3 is TGTGTCAGCTCACCTTCACTAGCGGCTAGCACAGATACGCAGTATTTT. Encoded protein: CVSSPSLAASTDTQYF.

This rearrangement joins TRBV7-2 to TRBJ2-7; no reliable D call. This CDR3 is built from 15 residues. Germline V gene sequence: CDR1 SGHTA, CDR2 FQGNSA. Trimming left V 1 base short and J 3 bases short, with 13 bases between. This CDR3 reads CASSLGAAYHYEQYF. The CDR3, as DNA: TGTGCCAGCAGCTTAGGGGCAGCGTATCACTACGAGCAGTACTTC.

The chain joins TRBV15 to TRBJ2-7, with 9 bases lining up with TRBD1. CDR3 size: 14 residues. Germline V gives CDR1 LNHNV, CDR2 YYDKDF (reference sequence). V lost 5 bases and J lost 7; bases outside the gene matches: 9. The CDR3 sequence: CATSGATGGGEQYF. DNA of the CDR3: TGTGCCACCAGCGGAGCGACAGGGGGGGGGGAGCAGTACTTC.

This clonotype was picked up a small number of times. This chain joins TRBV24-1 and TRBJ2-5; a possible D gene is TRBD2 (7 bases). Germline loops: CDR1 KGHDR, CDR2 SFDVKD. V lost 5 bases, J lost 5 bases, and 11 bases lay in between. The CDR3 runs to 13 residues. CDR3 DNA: TGTGCCACCAGTGGGGAGGGGGAGGAGACCCAGTACTTC. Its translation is CATSGEGEETQYF.

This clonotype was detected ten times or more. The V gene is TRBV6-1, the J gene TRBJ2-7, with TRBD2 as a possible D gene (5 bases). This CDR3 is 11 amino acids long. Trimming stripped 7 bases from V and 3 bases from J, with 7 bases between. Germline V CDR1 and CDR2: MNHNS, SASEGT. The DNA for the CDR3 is TGTGCCAGCATGACTAACTACGAGCAGTACTTC. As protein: CASMTNYEQYF.

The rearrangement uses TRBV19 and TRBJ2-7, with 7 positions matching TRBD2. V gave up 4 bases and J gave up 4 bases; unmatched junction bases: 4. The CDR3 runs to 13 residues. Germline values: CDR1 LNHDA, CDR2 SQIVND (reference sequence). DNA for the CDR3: TGTGCCAGTAGTAGGGGAGGGGAATACGAGCAGTACTTC. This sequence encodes CASSRGGEYEQYF.

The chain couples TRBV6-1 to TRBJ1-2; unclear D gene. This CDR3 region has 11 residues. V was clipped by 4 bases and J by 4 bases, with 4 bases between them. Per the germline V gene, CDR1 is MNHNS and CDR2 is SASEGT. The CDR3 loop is CASSAGYGYTF. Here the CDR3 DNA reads TGTGCCAGCAGTGCCGGCTATGGCTACACCTTC.